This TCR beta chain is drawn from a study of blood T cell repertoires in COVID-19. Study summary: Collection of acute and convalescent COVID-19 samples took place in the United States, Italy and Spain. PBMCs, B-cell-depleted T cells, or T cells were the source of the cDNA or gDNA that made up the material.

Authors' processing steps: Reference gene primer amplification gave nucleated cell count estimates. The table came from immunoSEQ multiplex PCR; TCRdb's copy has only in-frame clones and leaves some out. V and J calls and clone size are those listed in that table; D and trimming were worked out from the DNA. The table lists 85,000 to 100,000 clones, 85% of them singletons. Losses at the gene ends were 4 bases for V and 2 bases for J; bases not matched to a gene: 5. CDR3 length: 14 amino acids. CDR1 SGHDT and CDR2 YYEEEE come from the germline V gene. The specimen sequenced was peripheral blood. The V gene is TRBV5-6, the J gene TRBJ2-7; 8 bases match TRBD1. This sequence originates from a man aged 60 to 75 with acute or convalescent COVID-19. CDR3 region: CASSPEDRAYEQYF. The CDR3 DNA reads TGTGCCAGCAGCCCCGAGGACAGGGCCTACGAGCAGTACTTC.